This TCR beta chain was recorded in a study of early T cells in non-severe SARS-CoV-2 infection. The overall study: Chains stayed unpaired after sequencing of bulk RNA from unsorted whole blood. Whole-study results and caveats: Missing private and CD4 specificities, VDJdb matching favored anti-spike CD8 responses.

This clonotype was recorded a few times. What it binds is not known. A much larger clone is a single base away; this may be a read error. Attachment of unique molecular identifiers was made to individual cDNA molecules. TCRdb independently ran MiXCR on the 5' RACE reads; one entry per CDR3 protein. Of some 19,000 distinct CDR3 sequences listed, more than 4% were seen once; the top ten hold 7.2%. CDR1 is LGHNA, CDR2 YSLEER, per germline. V was shortened by 1 base and J by 3 bases, with 10 bases between the two germline ends. The length of the CDR3 is 14 residues. Material for sequencing was whole blood. This chain joins TRBV4-3 and TRBJ2-7; TRBD2 might be the D (5 bases). This TCR was recovered from an adult who was a healthcare worker with PCR-confirmed SARS-CoV-2 infection or an uninfected control (not recorded which). The CDR3 sequence is CASSQGHGDYEQYF. The CDR3 region has the DNA TGCGCCAGCAGCCAAGGTCACGGGGACTACGAGCAGTACTTC.